The present TCR beta chain was sequenced within a study listed by TCRdb under 2016. This clonotype has just a few counts. No antigen is known for it. Base-call qualities are not available, and no considerably larger clone is one nucleotide away. Libraries were constructed by RT-PCR. TCRdb lists the instrument as Illumina MiSeq. TCRdb reanalyzed the raw reads on its own, using fastp at Q25 for trimming and MiXCR for clone calling, and kept in-frame beta chains. Each record represents a unique CDR3 protein, reported with the most common genes and DNA among its rows. Recorded for this sample are about 700,000 distinct CDR3 sequences; approximately 15% of them occurred a single time. Roughly 3.6% of the sample goes to the ten largest clones. Relative to germline, V is missing 3 bases and J is missing 3 bases, with 8 bases of the junction outside any gene match. The CDR3, cysteine through phenylalanine, is 16 amino acids long. Only the CDR3 DNA is retained, 48 bases long and in frame from the first base.

In this chain, TRBV12-3 or TRBV12-4 is recombined with TRBJ1-5; 7 junctional bases match TRBD1. The TCR sequence derives from a female donor in good health, serving as a healthy control. What was sequenced was memory CD4+ T cells from blood. The CDR3: CASSLYTGADNQPQHF. The DNA sequence reads TGTGCCAGCAGTTTGTACACAGGGGCGGACAATCAGCCCCAGCATTTT.